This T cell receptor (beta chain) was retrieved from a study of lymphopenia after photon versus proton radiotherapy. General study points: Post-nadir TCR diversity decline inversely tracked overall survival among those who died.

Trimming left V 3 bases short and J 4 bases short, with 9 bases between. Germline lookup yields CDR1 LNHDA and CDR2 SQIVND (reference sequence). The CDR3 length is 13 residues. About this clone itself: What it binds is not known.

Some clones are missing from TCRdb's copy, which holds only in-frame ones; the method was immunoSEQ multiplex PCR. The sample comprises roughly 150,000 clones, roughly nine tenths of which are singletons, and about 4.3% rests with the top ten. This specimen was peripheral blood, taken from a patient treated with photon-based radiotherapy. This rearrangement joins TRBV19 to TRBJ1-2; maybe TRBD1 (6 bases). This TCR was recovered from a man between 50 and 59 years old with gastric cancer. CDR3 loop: CASSIGGSYGYTF. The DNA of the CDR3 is TGTGCCAGTAGTATTGGGGGCAGCTATGGCTACACCTTC.